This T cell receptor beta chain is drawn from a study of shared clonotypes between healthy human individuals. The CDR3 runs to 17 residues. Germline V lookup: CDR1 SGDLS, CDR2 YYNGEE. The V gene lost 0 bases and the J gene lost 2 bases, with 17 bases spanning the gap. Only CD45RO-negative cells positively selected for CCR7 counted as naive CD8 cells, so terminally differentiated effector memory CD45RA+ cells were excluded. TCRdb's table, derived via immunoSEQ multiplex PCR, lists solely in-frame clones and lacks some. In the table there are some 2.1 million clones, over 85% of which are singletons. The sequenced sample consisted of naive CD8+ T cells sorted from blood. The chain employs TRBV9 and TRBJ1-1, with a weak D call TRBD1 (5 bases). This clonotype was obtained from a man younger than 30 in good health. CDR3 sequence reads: CASSVGLWGRQNTEAFF. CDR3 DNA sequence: TGTGCCAGCAGCGTAGGGTTATGGGGGAGACAAAACACTGAAGCTTTCTTT.